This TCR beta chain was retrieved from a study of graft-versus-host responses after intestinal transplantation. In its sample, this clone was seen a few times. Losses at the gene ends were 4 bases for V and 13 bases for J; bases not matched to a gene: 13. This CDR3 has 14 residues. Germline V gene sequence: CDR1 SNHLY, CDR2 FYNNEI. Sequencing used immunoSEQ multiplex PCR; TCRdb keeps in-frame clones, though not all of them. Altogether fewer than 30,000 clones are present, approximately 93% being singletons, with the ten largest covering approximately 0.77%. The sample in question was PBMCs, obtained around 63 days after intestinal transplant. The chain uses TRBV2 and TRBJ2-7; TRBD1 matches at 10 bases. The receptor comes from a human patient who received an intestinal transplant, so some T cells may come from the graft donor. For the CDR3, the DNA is TGTGCCAGCAGTGTACTGAGTCGGGGACAGGGGCTTTACTTC. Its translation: CASSVLSRGQGLYF.